Detailed here is one T cell receptor beta chain. The antigen is not known. TCRdb re-derived calls from the 5' RACE reads in MiXCR, one entry per CDR3 protein. The sample has under 500,000 distinct CDR3 sequences; around 20% are singletons. The data were taken from a study of T cells after yellow fever vaccination. CDR3 length: 14 residues. Trimming took 6 bases from V and 7 from J, leaving 15 bases between them. Notes on the study in general: Researchers cautioned that FACS-sorted repertoires could harbor abundant clonotypes contaminating from the bulk population. Reappearance after the booster was observed for most primary-vaccination clones (roughly 97% CD4, about 85% CD8).

The specimen comprised PBMCs, sampled before the yellow fever booster vaccination. This sequence originates from a man between 18 and 35 years old who received the YFV17D yellow fever vaccine. The chain is built from TRBV12-3 or TRBV12-4 and TRBJ1-4; no reliable D call. This CDR3 reads CASSPTGSGEKLFF. The CDR3 nucleotides are TGTGCCAGCAGCCCAACCGGGAGCGGTGAAAAACTGTTTTTT.